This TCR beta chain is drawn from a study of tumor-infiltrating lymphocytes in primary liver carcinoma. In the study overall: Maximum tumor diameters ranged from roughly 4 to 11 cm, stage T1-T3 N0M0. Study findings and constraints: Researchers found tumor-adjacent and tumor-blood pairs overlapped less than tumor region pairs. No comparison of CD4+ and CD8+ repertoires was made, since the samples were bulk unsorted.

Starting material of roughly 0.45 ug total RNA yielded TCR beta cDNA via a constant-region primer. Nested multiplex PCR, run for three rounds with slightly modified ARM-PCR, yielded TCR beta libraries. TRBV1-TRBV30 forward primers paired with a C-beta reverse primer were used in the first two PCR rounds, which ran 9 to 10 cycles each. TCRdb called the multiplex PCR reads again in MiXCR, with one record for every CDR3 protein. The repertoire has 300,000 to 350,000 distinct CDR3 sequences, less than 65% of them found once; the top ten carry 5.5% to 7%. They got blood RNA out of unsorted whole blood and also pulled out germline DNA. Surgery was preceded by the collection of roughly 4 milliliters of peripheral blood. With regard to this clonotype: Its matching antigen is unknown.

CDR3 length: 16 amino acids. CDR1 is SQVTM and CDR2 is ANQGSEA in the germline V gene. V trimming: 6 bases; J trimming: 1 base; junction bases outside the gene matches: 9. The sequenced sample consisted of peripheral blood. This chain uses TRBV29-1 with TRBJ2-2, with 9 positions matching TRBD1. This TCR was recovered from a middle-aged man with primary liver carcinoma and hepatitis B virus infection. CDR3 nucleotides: TGCAGCGTGATTACCCTGACAGGGGGGAACACCGGGGAGCTGTTTTTT. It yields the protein CSVITLTGGNTGELFF.